This section outlines one TCR beta chain sequence together with its context. The antigen is not known. This entry belongs to a study of T cell repertoires in cytomegalovirus infection. Across the study: Selected CMV epitopes included recently identified HLA-C-restricted ones as well as well-studied HLA-B-restricted ones.

In TCRdb, the reads were re-called with MiXCR into one record per CDR3 protein. This sample has hundreds of thousands of distinct CDR3 sequences, with around 30% found just once. Study-level points and caveats: Clonotypes of TCR beta that were HLA-C-restricted and CMV-specific dominated the ex vivo response.

Germline-derived CDR1 and CDR2 are MNHEY and SVGAGI. The germline V and J ends were trimmed by 7 bases and 6 bases, with 15 bases remaining between them. The CDR3 length is 13 residues. J is TRBJ1-2 and V is TRBV6-5; D ambiguous. This receptor was taken from a human donor in good health (CMV status not recorded). Some clones in this sample may be carry-over from other donors' samples. The sequencing here drew on cultured PBMCs, taken from culture after CMV antigen stimulation. The DNA for the CDR3 is TGTGCCAGCACCCAAATCACCGGGAATGGCTACACCTTC. This gives the protein CASTQITGNGYTF.